Following are 3 T cell receptor beta chains from one sample sequenced in a study of T-cell reconstitution after alpha-beta-depleted transplantation in children. During its preparation, the TCRbeta library received unique molecular identifiers. TCRdb processed the PCR reads anew with MiXCR; each CDR3 protein has one entry. The table records hundreds of thousands of distinct CDR3 sequences, roughly 13% of them present only once. The sample here was PBMCs, mostly from graft donor cells, taken 360 days after TCRalphabeta/CD19-depleted stem cell transplant. The source is a male patient between 10 and 17 years old who had a stem cell transplant for acute myeloid leukemia, so the T cells may come from the graft donor.

In this sample, this clonotype turned up a few times. This chain uses TRBV28 with TRBJ2-7, with a weak D call TRBD1 (6 bases). The ends were cut back, 5 bases at V and 1 base at J, with 15 bases in the middle. Germline V gene data show CDR1 as MDHEN and CDR2 as SYDVKM. The CDR3 covers 15 residues. The CDR3 sequence: CASSPTPDRSYEQYF. The CDR3 DNA reads TGTGCCAGCAGTCCCACCCCGGACAGATCCTACGAGCAGTACTTC.

This clonotype turned up a few times. V gene TRBV5-1 combines with J gene TRBJ2-7; 8 bases are shared with TRBD1. The CDR3 sequence is 14 residues long. Germline CDR1 and CDR2: SGHRS and YFSETQ. The J segment lost 3 bases and the V segment lost 3 bases, leaving 5 bases of the junction unmatched. CDR3 in amino acids: CASSSPGQVYEQYF. The CDR3 DNA is TGCGCCAGCAGCTCTCCGGGACAGGTCTACGAGCAGTACTTC.

This clonotype was counted at least ten times. The chain recombines TRBV4-3 with TRBJ2-7, with D perhaps TRBD1 (5 bases). Trimming stripped 0 bases from V and 0 bases from J, with 12 bases between. Germline assignment: CDR1 LGHNA and CDR2 YSLEER. There are 16 residues in the CDR3. The CDR3 region is CASSQDLTGSSYEQYF. In DNA form, the CDR3 reads TGCGCCAGCAGCCAAGATCTCACAGGCAGCTCCTACGAGCAGTACTTC.